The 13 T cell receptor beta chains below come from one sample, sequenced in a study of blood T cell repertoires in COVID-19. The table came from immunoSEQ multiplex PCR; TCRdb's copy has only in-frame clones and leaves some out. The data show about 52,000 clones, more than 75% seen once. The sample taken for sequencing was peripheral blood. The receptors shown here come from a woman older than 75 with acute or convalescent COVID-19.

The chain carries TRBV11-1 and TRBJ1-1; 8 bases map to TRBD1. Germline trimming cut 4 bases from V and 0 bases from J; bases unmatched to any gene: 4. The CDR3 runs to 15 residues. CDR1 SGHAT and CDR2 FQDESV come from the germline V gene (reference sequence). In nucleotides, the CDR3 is TGTGCCAGCAGCTCAGGGACAGGAATGAACACTGAAGCTTTCTTT. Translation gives CASSSGTGMNTEAFF. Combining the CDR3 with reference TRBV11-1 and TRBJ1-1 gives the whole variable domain EAEVAQSPRYKITEKSQAVAFWCDPISGHATLYWYRQILGQGPELLVQFQDESVVDDSQLPKDRFSAERLKGVDSTLKIQPAELGDSAMYLCASSSGTGMNTEAFFGQGTRLTVV.

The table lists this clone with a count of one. The CDR3 sequence is CASNVGGAGGEKLFF. CDR3 DNA: TGTGCCAGCAACGTTGGAGGGGCAGGTGGGGAAAAACTGTTTTTT. V usage is TRBV5-4 and J usage is TRBJ1-4, with D tentatively TRBD1 (5 bases). This CDR3 has 15 residues. Trimming removed 6 bases from V and 8 bases from J, with 20 bases in between. In germline, CDR1 is SGHNT, CDR2 YYREEE (reference sequence).

DNA of the CDR3: TGTGCCAGTAGTACTCAGCGTAGCCAAGAGACCCAGTACTTC. Its translation: CASSTQRSQETQYF. The chain combines TRBV19 with TRBJ2-5; D is undetermined. Trimming removed 4 bases from V and 1 base from J, with 10 bases in between. This CDR3 contains 14 residues. The germline V gene has CDR1 LNHDA and CDR2 SQIVND (reference sequence).

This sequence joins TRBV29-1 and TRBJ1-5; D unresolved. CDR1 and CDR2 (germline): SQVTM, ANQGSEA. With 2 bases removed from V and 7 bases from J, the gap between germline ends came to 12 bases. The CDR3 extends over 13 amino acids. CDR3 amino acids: CSVEMTSGQPQHF. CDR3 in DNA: TGCAGCGTTGAAATGACCAGCGGGCAGCCCCAGCATTTT.

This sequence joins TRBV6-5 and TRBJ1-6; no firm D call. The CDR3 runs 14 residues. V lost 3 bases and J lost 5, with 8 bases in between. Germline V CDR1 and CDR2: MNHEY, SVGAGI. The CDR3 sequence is CASSYVTDNSPLHF. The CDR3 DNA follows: TGTGCCAGCAGTTATGTAACAGATAATTCACCCCTCCACTTT.

The CDR3 region has the DNA TGCGCCAGCAGCTTGTTTCAAAATCAGCCCCAGCATTTT. This encodes CASSLFQNQPQHF. The chain combines TRBV5-1 with TRBJ1-5, with unresolved D. The CDR3 sequence is 13 residues long. The germline V and J ends were trimmed by 1 base and 4 bases, with 6 bases remaining between them. Germline V gene data show CDR1 as SGHRS and CDR2 as YFSETQ.

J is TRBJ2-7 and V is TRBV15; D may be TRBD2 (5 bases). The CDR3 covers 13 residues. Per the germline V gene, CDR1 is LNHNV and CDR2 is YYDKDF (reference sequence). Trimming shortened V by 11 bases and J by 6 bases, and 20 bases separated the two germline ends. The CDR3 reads CAAGIDGAAEQYF. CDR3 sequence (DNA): TGTGCCGCGGGCATCGACGGTGCCGCCGAGCAGTACTTC.

CDR3 in DNA: TGTGCCAGCAACCGGGACAGGGGCCACGAGCAGTACTTC. As protein: CASNRDRGHEQYF. The chain has TRBV28 and TRBJ2-7, with 10 bases identical to TRBD1. Germline lookup yields CDR1 MDHEN and CDR2 SYDVKM. The trim removed 7 bases at V and 5 bases at J, leaving 5 bases unmatched. The CDR3 is 13 residues long.

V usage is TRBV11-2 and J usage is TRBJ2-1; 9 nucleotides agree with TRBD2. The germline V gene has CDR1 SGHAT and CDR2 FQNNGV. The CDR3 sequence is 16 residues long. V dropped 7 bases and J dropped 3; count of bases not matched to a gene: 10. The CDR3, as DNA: TGTGCCAGCAACCTATTAGCGGGAGTTGGCTACAATGAGCAGTTCTTC. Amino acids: CASNLLAGVGYNEQFF. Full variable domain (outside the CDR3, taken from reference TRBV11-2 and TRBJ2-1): EAGVAQSPRYKIIEKRQSVAFWCNPISGHATLYWYQQILGQGPKLLIQFQNNGVVDDSQLPKDRFSAERLKGVDSTLKIQPAKLEDSAVYLCASNLLAGVGYNEQFFGPGTRLTVL.

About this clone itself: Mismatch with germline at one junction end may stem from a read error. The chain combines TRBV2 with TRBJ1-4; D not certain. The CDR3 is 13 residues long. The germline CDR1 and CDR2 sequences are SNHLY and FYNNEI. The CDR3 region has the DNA TGTGCCAGCAAGCCCCAGGTCAATGGAAAACTGTTTTTT. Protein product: CASKPQVNGKLFF.

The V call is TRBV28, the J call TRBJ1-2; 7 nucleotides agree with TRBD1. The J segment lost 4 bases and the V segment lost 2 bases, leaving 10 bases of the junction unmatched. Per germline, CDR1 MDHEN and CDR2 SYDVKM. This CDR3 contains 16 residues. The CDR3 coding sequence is TGTGCCAGCAGTTTACCGCTATCCAGGGGGGCCTATGGCTACACCTTC. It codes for CASSLPLSRGAYGYTF.

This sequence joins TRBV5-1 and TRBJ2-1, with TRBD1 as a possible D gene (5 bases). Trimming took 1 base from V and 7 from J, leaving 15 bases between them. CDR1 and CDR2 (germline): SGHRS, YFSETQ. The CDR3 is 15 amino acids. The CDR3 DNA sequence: TGCGCCAGCAGCTTGCAGGGAACCCCAACGAATGAGCAGTTCTTC. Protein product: CASSLQGTPTNEQFF.

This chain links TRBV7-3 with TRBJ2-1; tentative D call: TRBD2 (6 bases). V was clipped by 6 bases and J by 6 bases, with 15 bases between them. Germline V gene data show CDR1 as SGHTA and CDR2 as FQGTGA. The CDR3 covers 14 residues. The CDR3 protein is CASRAGLTPNEQFF. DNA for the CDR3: TGTGCCAGCAGGGCGGGACTCACTCCCAATGAGCAGTTCTTC.